In its sample, the clone carrying this T cell receptor beta chain was seen many times. Its specificity is unknown. Germline V lookup: CDR1 MNHNY, CDR2 SVGAGI (reference sequence). The CDR3 is 12 amino acids. Deletions cut 5 bases from V and 5 bases from J, with 10 bases between. This sample is part of a study of early T cells in non-severe SARS-CoV-2 infection. Findings and limits, study-wide: Sequences matched to VDJdb favored anti-spike CD8 responses, while private and CD4 specificities were missed.

Individual cDNA molecules each received unique molecular identifiers attached to them. TCRdb re-derived calls from the 5' RACE reads in MiXCR, one entry per CDR3 protein. The top ten clones hold less than 3.5% of a sample with about 110,000 distinct CDR3 sequences, around 10% of them seen once. The sequenced material came from whole blood. The V call is TRBV6-6, the J call TRBJ2-7, with D hard to call. The TCR was taken from an adult who was a healthcare worker with PCR-confirmed SARS-CoV-2 infection or an uninfected control (not recorded which). This CDR3 reads CASSILENEQYF. In nucleotides, the CDR3 is TGTGCCAGCAGTATCCTAGAGAACGAGCAGTACTTC.